This T cell receptor beta chain was sequenced during a study of cytomegalovirus exposure and HLA in healthy donors. The PCR was carried out with 60 Vbeta primers and 13 Jbeta primers. Authors' analysis steps: Unique TCR beta chains totaled roughly 81 million in a later count, with roughly 10 million of them shared. TCRdb's copy holds only in-frame clones and misses some; the assay was immunoSEQ multiplex PCR. From that table come the V and J calls and clone size; the DNA was used to work out D and trimming. The sample shows about 140,000 clones, about four fifths of them seen only once. V was shortened by 2 bases and J by 5 bases, with 4 bases between the two germline ends. The CDR3 loop spans 11 amino acids. CDR1 and CDR2 from the germline V gene are SEHNR and FQNEAQ (reference sequence).

The receptor was isolated from a man between 40 and 49 years old in good health and CMV-seropositive. The source material was PBMCs. J is TRBJ2-7 and V is TRBV7-9; D gene unclear. CDR3 nucleotide sequence: TGTGCCAGCAGCTTATTCAACGAGCAGTACTTC. Translating gives CASSLFNEQYF.